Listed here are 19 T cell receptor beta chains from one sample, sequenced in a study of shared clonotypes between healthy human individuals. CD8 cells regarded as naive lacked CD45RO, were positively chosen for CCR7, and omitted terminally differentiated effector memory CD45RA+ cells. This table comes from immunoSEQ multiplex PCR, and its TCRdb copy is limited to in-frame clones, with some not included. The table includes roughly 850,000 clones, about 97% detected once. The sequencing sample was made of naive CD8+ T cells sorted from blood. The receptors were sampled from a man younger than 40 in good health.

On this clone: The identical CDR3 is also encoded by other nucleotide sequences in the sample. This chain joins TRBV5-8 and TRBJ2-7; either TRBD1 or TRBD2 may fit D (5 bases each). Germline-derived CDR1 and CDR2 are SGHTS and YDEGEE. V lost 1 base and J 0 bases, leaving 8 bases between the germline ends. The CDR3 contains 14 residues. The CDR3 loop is CASSLSGSSYEQYF. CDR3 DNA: TGTGCCAGCAGCTTGTCAGGGAGCTCCTACGAGCAGTACTTC.

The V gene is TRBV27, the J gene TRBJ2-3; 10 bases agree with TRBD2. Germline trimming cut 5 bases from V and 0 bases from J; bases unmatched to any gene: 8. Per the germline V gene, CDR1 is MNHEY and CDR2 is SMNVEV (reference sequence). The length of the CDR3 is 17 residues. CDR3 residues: CASSPWTSGLSTDTQYF. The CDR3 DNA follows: TGTGCCAGCAGTCCCTGGACTAGCGGTCTTAGCACAGATACGCAGTATTTT.

This chain's CDR3 is CSVEDLGSTEAFF. The CDR3 DNA reads TGCAGCGTTGAAGATCTAGGGTCCACTGAAGCTTTCTTT. V and J are TRBV29-1 and TRBJ1-1; no clear D gene. Germline V CDR1 and CDR2: SQVTM, ANQGSEA. This CDR3 has 13 amino acids. V was trimmed by 0 bases and J by 4 bases, leaving 9 bases between them.

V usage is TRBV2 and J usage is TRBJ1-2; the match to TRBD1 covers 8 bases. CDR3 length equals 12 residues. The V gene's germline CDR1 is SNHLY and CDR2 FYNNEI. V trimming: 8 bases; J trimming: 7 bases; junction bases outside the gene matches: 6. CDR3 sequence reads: CASDQGALGYTF. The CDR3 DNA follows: TGTGCCAGCGATCAGGGGGCGCTTGGCTACACCTTC.

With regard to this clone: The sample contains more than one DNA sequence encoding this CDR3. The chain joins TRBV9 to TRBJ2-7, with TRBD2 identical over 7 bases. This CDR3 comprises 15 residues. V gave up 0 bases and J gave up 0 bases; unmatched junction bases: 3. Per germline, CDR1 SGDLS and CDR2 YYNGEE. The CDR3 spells CASSVEGGSSYEQYF. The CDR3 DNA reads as TGTGCCAGCAGCGTAGAGGGCGGGAGCTCCTACGAGCAGTACTTC.

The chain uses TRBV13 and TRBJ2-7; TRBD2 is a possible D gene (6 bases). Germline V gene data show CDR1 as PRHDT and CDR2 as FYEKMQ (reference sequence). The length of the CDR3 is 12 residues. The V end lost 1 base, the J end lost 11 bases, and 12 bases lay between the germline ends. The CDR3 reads CASSLESGVEYF. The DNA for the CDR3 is TGTGCCAGCAGCTTAGAATCGGGAGTGGAGTACTTC.

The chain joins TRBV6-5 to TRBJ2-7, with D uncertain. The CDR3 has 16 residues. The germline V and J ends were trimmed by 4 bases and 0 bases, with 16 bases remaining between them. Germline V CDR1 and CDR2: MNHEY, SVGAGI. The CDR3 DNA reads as TGTGCCAGCAGTTCCACCGACAAACCCAGCTCCTACGAGCAGTACTTC. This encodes CASSSTDKPSSYEQYF.

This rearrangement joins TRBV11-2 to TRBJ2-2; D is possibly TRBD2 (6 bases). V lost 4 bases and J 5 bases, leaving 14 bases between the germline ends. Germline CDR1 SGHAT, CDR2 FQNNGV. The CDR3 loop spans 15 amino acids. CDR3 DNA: TGTGCCAGCAGCTCGCGGGGAAGTCGGACCGGGGAGCTGTTTTTT. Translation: CASSSRGSRTGELFF.

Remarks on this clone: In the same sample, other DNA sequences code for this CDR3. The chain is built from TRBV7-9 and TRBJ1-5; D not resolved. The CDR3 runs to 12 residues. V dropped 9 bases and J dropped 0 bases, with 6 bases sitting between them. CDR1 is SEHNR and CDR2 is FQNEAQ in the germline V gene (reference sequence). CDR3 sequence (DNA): TGTGCCAGTAGCCTTAGCAATCAGCCCCAGCATTTT. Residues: CASSLSNQPQHF.

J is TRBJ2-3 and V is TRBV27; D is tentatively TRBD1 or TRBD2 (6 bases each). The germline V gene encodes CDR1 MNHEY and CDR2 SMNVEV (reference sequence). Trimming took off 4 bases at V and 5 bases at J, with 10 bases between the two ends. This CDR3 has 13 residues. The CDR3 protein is CASSSGGEDTQYF. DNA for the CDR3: TGTGCCAGCAGTTCCGGGGGCGAAGATACGCAGTATTTT.

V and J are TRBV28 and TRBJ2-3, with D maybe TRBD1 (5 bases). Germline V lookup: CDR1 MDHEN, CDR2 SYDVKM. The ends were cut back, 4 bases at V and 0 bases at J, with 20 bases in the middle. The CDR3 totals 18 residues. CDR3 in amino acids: CASSSRADSFPSTDTQYF. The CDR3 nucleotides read TGTGCCAGCAGTTCCAGAGCCGACAGCTTCCCTAGCACAGATACGCAGTATTTT. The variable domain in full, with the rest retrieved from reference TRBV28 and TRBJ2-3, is DVKVTQSSRYLVKRTGEKVFLECVQDMDHENMFWYRQDPGLGLRLIYFSYDVKMKEKGDIPEGYSVSREKKERFSLILESASTNQTSMYLCASSSRADSFPSTDTQYFGPGTRLTVL.

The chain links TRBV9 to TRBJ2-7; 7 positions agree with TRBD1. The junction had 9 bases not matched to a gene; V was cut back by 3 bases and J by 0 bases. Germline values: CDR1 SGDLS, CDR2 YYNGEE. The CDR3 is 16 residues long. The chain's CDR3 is CASSANPTGSSYEQYF. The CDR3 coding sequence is TGTGCCAGCAGCGCCAACCCGACAGGGTCCTCCTACGAGCAGTACTTC.

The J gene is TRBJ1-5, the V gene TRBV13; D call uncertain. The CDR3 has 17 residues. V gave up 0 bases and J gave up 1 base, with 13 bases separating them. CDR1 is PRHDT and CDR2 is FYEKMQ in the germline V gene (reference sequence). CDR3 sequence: CASSLGGSGRSNQPQHF. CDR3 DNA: TGTGCCAGCAGCTTAGGCGGATCTGGTCGCAGCAATCAGCCCCAGCATTTT.

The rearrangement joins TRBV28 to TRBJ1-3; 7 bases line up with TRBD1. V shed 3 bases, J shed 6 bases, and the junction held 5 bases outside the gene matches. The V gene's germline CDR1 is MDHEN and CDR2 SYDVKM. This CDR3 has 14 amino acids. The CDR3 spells CASSFRQGANTIYF. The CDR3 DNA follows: TGTGCCAGCAGTTTTCGACAGGGTGCAAACACCATATATTTT.

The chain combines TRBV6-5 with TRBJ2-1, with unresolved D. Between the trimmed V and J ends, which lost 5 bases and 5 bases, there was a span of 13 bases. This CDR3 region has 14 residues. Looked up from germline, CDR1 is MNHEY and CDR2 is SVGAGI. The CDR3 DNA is TGTGCCAGCAGTCTTACCAGCCGGGACAATGAGCAGTTCTTC. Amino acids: CASSLTSRDNEQFF.

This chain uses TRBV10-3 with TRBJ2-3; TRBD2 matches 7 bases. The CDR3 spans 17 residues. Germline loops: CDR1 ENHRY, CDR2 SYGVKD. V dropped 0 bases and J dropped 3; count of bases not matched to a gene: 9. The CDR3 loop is CAISESGTTRRTDTQYF. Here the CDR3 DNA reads TGTGCCATCAGTGAGTCTGGGACTACCCGGAGGACAGATACGCAGTATTTT.

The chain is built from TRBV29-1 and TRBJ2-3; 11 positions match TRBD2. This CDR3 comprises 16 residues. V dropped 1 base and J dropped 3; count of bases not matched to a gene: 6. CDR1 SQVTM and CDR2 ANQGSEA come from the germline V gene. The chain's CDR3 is CSVEGGLAGGTDTQYF. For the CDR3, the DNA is TGCAGCGTTGAAGGGGGCCTAGCGGGAGGAACAGATACGCAGTATTTT.

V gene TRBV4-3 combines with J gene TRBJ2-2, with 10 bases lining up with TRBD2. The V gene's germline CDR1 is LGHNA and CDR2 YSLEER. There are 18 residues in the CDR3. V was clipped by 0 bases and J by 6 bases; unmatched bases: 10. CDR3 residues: CASSQDSSGSSVAGELFF. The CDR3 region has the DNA TGCGCCAGCAGCCAAGACTCTAGCGGGAGCTCGGTCGCCGGGGAGCTGTTTTTT.

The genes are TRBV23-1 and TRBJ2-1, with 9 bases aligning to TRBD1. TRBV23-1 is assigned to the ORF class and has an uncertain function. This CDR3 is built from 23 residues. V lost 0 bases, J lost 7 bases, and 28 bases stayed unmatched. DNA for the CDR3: TGCGCCAGCAGTCAATCCTGGGAAGATCCCAGGGGTGCGGACAGGGGACGGTGGAATGAGCAGTTCTTC. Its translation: CASSQSWEDPRGADRGRWNEQFF.